Each of the 11 T cell receptor beta chains below was sequenced from the same sample in a study of shared clonotypes between healthy human individuals. Libraries were prepared by immunoSEQ multiplex PCR; TCRdb keeps only in-frame clonotypes and omits some of them. The table shows over a million clones, with about 84% occurring only once. Sequencing input: memory CD4+ T cells from PBMCs. Noted subset: CD45RA-negative fraction. The receptors were gathered from a man younger than 35 in good health. Some clones in this sample may be carry-over from other donors' samples.

This chain links TRBV2 with TRBJ1-1; D gene uncertain. V was trimmed by 0 bases and J by 10 bases, leaving 9 bases between them. Germline CDR1 reads SNHLY; CDR2 reads FYNNEI. The CDR3 has 12 residues. CDR3 sequence: CASSEAGFAAFF. CDR3 nucleotides: TGTGCCAGCAGTGAAGCGGGTTTTGCAGCTTTCTTT.

This clone occurred a few times. The genes are TRBV27 and TRBJ2-4; 9 bases are a match to TRBD1. The germline V gene has CDR1 MNHEY and CDR2 SMNVEV (reference sequence). V lost 5 bases, J lost 15 bases, and 5 bases stayed unmatched. CDR3 length: 11 amino acids. The CDR3: CASSTRDRVYF. Here the CDR3 DNA reads TGTGCCAGCAGTACGAGGGACAGGGTGTACTTC.

This clone was detected only a few times. The J gene is TRBJ1-2, the V gene TRBV6-6; D uncertain. The CDR3 totals 12 residues. Trimming removed 0 bases at V and 7 bases at J, with 6 bases between. Germline values: CDR1 MNHNY, CDR2 SVGAGI (reference sequence). The CDR3 here is CASSYSGGGYTF. The CDR3 DNA reads as TGTGCCAGCAGTTACTCGGGTGGTGGCTACACCTTC.

The chain employs TRBV13 and TRBJ1-5; a weak D match, TRBD1 (5 bases). The germline V gene has CDR1 PRHDT and CDR2 FYEKMQ (reference sequence). The V and J ends lost 5 bases and 7 bases respectively, with 21 bases between them. The CDR3 covers 16 residues. CDR3 residues: CASSERPTNRIQPQHF. CDR3 DNA sequence: TGTGCCAGCAGCGAGCGGCCGACCAACAGGATCCAGCCCCAGCATTTT.

The V gene is TRBV6-1, the J gene TRBJ1-1; D not certain. V gave up 2 bases and J gave up 11 bases, with 9 bases separating them. This CDR3 has 11 residues. CDR1 and CDR2 from the germline V gene are MNHNS and SASEGT. This chain's CDR3 is CASSENGGAFF. The CDR3 bases are TGTGCCAGCAGTGAAAATGGAGGGGCTTTCTTT.

The chain joins TRBV28 to TRBJ2-5, with D possibly being TRBD2 (5 bases). Germline V gene data show CDR1 as MDHEN and CDR2 as SYDVKM. The CDR3 consists of 13 residues. The V end lost 6 bases, the J end lost 4 bases, and 12 bases lay between the germline ends. DNA for the CDR3: TGTGCCAGCAGCCCCTCGGAGGTAGAGACCCAGTACTTC. Translated: CASSPSEVETQYF. The full variable domain, completed using reference TRBV28 and TRBJ2-5, is DVKVTQSSRYLVKRTGEKVFLECVQDMDHENMFWYRQDPGLGLRLIYFSYDVKMKEKGDIPEGYSVSREKKERFSLILESASTNQTSMYLCASSPSEVETQYFGPGTRLLVL.

The sample holds a few counts of this clone. As DNA, the CDR3 is TGTGCCACCAGCAGAGATGTCCAGGGGGCTGGAAACACCATATATTTT. This encodes CATSRDVQGAGNTIYF. V and J are TRBV15 and TRBJ1-3; TRBD1 aligns across 7 bases. The V gene's germline CDR1 is LNHNV and CDR2 YYDKDF (reference sequence). V lost 0 bases to trimming and J lost 2 bases; unmatched junction nucleotides: 4. The CDR3 totals 16 residues. The full variable domain, its missing parts supplied by reference TRBV15 and TRBJ1-3, is DAMVIQNPRYQVTQFGKPVTLSCSQTLNHNVMYWYQQKSSQAPKLLFHYYDKDFNNEADTPDNFQSRRPNTSFCFLDIRSPGLGDTAMYLCATSRDVQGAGNTIYFGEGSWLTVV.

The V gene is TRBV4-1, the J gene TRBJ2-3, with D possibly being TRBD1 (7 bases). CDR1 and CDR2 from the germline V gene are MGHRA and YSYEKL. This CDR3 contains 15 residues. Between the trimmed V and J ends, which lost 4 bases and 1 base, there was a span of 12 bases. The CDR3, as DNA: TGCGCCAGCAGCCGCGGGACAGCTGGCACAGATACGCAGTATTTT. This codes for CASSRGTAGTDTQYF.

This clone was detected only a few times. V is TRBV7-3 and J is TRBJ2-1; TRBD2 might be the D (5 bases). Germline-derived CDR1 and CDR2 are SGHTA and FQGTGA. Trimming cost V 4 bases and J 4 bases, with 17 bases left between them. The CDR3 runs to 16 residues. The CDR3 bases are TGTGCCAGCAGCTCCCGGCGACCTGGGAGATACAATGAGCAGTTCTTC. Amino acid sequence: CASSSRRPGRYNEQFF.

CDR3 sequence: CSLMRAETQYF. CDR3 DNA sequence: TGCAGCCTCATGAGGGCGGAGACCCAGTACTTC. The V gene is TRBV29-1, the J gene TRBJ2-5; D might be TRBD2 (5 bases). The V and J ends lost 8 bases and 5 bases respectively, with 12 bases between them. Germline V CDR1 and CDR2: SQVTM, ANQGSEA. The CDR3 is 11 residues long.

The rearrangement links TRBV4-1 to TRBJ2-4; TRBD2 agrees at 11 bases. Germline CDR1 and CDR2: MGHRA and YSYEKL. Trimming at V came to 1 base and at J to 12 bases, leaving 8 bases not matched to a gene. This CDR3 region has 15 residues. The CDR3 region is CASSQVGTSGSSQYF. The CDR3 bases are TGCGCCAGCAGCCAAGTGGGTACTAGCGGGAGTTCTCAGTACTTC.